This T cell receptor beta chain comes out of a study of CD8 T cells in ankylosing spondylitis. TCRdb independently ran MiXCR on the 5' RACE reads; one entry per CDR3 protein. The profile shows around 250,000 distinct CDR3 sequences, roughly a third of them singletons. This clonotype showed up just a few times. Trimming removed 1 base from V and 4 bases from J; junction bases left unmatched: 10. Germline CDR1 reads SGHTA; CDR2 reads FQGTGA. The CDR3 runs 17 residues. The chain joins TRBV7-3 to TRBJ2-3, with TRBD2 identical over 8 bases. The sample taken for sequencing was blood, either unsorted or a sorted T cell fraction (not recorded which). The sequence was collected from a male donor with ankylosing spondylitis or in good health (not recorded which). CDR3 bases: TGTGCCAGCAGCTTAAGTGGTAGCGGGGAGCTCGCAGATACGCAGTATTTT. Translation: CASSLSGSGELADTQYF.